The present T cell receptor beta chain was sequenced within a study of T cell changes during pregnancy in multiple sclerosis. Germline V gene sequence: CDR1 GTSNPN, CDR2 SVGIG (reference sequence). This CDR3 spans 13 amino acids. The V and J ends lost 1 base and 4 bases respectively, with 8 bases between them. The repertoire was sequenced with immunoSEQ multiplex PCR; TCRdb's copy has only in-frame clones and lacks some. The table records some 46,000 clones, about 94% of them present only once. The source of this sequence is a female donor with multiple sclerosis, enrolled in a pregnancy study. Sequences were derived from CD4+ T cells from peripheral blood mononuclear cells, sampled after pregnancy. The chain joins TRBV30 to TRBJ1-5; weak D call: TRBD1 (6 bases). This chain's CDR3 is CAWSGGGNQPQHF. In DNA form, the CDR3 reads TGTGCCTGGAGTGGAGGGGGAAATCAGCCCCAGCATTTT.